Detailed here is one T cell receptor beta chain. Trimming removed 3 bases from V and 7 bases from J; junction bases left unmatched: 6. Germline lookup yields CDR1 SGHAT and CDR2 FQNNGV. The CDR3 extends over 14 amino acids. This entry comes from a study of blood T cell repertoires in COVID-19. For the study at large: The origin of the acute and convalescent COVID-19 samples was the United States, Italy and Spain. T cells, B-cell-depleted T cells, or PBMCs provided the cDNA or gDNA that served as material.

Authors' analysis steps: Amplification of reference gene primers was used by the study to estimate nucleated cell counts. Assay used: immunoSEQ multiplex PCR; TCRdb lists only in-frame clones, some missing. For V, J and clone size, that table is used; D and trimming come from the DNA. The data contain 250,000 to 300,000 clones, approximately 89% of them singletons. The TCR comes from a woman aged 55-70 years with acute or convalescent COVID-19. The specimen sequenced was peripheral blood. The genes are TRBV11-2 and TRBJ2-7; 10 bases match TRBD1. CDR3 sequence: CASSFDDRGREQYF. CDR3 nucleotides: TGTGCCAGCAGCTTTGATGACAGGGGGCGAGAGCAGTACTTC.